This is a list of T cell receptor beta chains from one sample in a study of beta chain features in type 1 diabetes. Only in-frame clones appear in the TCRdb table, and some are missing; sequencing was by immunoSEQ multiplex PCR. This repertoire shows roughly 700,000 clones, around 15% found once; its top ten account for approximately 0.021%. Sequenced sample: naive CD4+ T cells from blood. Receptors originate from a man aged 18 to 30 with type 1 diabetes. Both conserved end residues are part of each CDR3. D genes are given only for firm matches. Size is omitted from some rows. Given values are once, few, many or a class for expanded clones.

D gene: .; clone size: few; J gene: TRBJ1-1; V gene: TRBV25-1; CDR3 DNA: TGTGCCAGCAGTGACAGGCTCCCAGGGGTCACTGAAGCTTTCTTT; CDR3 protein: CASSDRLPGVTEAFF
D gene: .; clone size: .; J gene: TRBJ1-1; V gene: TRBV28; CDR3 DNA: TGTGCCAGCAGTCTCCGGACGGCCGGCGGTACTGAAGCTTTCTTT; CDR3 protein: CASSLRTAGGTEAFF
D gene: TRBD1; clone size: .; J gene: TRBJ2-2; V gene: TRBV2; CDR3 DNA: TGTGCCAGCAGTGTCAACAGGGGGAACACCGGGGAGCTGTTTTTT; CDR3 protein: CASSVNRGNTGELFF
D gene: TRBD1; clone size: few; J gene: TRBJ2-3; V gene: TRBV30; CDR3 DNA: TGTGCCTGGAGTATACAGGGGGCATCAGATACGCAGTATTTT; CDR3 protein: CAWSIQGASDTQYF
D gene: .; clone size: .; J gene: TRBJ2-3; V gene: TRBV7-9; CDR3 DNA: TGTGCCAGCAGCTTACTCGGGCCCGCAGATACGCAGTATTTT; CDR3 protein: CASSLLGPADTQYF
D gene: .; clone size: .; J gene: TRBJ2-7; V gene: TRBV6-5; CDR3 DNA: TGTGCCAGCAGTTACTTATCAGGAACCTACGAGCAGTACTTC; CDR3 protein: CASSYLSGTYEQYF
D gene: .; clone size: few; J gene: TRBJ1-2; V gene: TRBV2; CDR3 DNA: TGTGCCAGCAGTTGGGGAACAGGGAAGGATGGCTACACCTTC; CDR3 protein: CASSWGTGKDGYTF
D gene: TRBD1; clone size: few; J gene: TRBJ2-1; V gene: TRBV7-9; CDR3 DNA: TGTGCCAGCAGCCCGGGGACAGACCCCACAGGGAATGAGCAGTTCTTC; CDR3 protein: CASSPGTDPTGNEQFF
D gene: .; clone size: few; J gene: TRBJ2-3; V gene: TRBV29-1; CDR3 DNA: TGCAGCGCGATAGGCCCCACCACAGATACGCAGTATTTT; CDR3 protein: CSAIGPTTDTQYF
D gene: .; clone size: few; J gene: TRBJ2-5; V gene: TRBV29-1; CDR3 DNA: TGCAGCGTTGATCGGGGGCAAGAGACCCAGTACTTC; CDR3 protein: CSVDRGQETQYF
D gene: .; clone size: few; J gene: TRBJ1-5; V gene: TRBV5-8; CDR3 DNA: TGTGCCAGCAGCTTCCGCCCGAGTCAGCCCCAGCATTTT; CDR3 protein: CASSFRPSQPQHF
D gene: .; clone size: .; J gene: TRBJ2-1; V gene: TRBV6-1; CDR3 DNA: TGTGCCAGCAGTGAAGGTTTGAGCCGGGAGCAGTTCTTC; CDR3 protein: CASSEGLSREQFF
D gene: .; clone size: .; J gene: TRBJ2-1; V gene: TRBV7-2; CDR3 DNA: TGTGCCAGCAGCCCCGGGGGTGTCAGAGTAGGGGAGCAGTTCTTC; CDR3 protein: CASSPGGVRVGEQFF
D gene: .; clone size: few; J gene: TRBJ2-3; V gene: TRBV15; CDR3 DNA: TGTGCCACCAGCAGAGATCTAGGGACCGATACGCAGTATTTT; CDR3 protein: CATSRDLGTDTQYF
D gene: .; clone size: .; J gene: TRBJ1-1; V gene: TRBV6-5; CDR3 DNA: TGTGCCAGCAGTTCCAGACAGCATGAAGCTTTCTTT; CDR3 protein: CASSSRQHEAFF
D gene: .; clone size: .; J gene: TRBJ1-2; V gene: TRBV19; CDR3 DNA: TGTGCCAGTAGTCCTCCAGCCAACTATGGCTACACCTTC; CDR3 protein: CASSPPANYGYTF
D gene: .; clone size: few; J gene: TRBJ1-4; V gene: TRBV30; CDR3 DNA: TGTGCCTGGAGAGGGAATAATGAAAAACTGTTTTTT; CDR3 protein: CAWRGNNEKLFF
D gene: .; clone size: .; J gene: TRBJ2-2; V gene: TRBV6-5; CDR3 DNA: TGTGCCATCAGTGAAGAACGGATGGCCGGGGAGCTGTTTTTT; CDR3 protein: CAISEERMAGELFF
D gene: TRBD1; clone size: .; J gene: TRBJ2-3; V gene: TRBV4-1; CDR3 DNA: TGCGCCAGCAGCCAAGACTATACAGGGGTCGGGGATACGCAGTATTTT; CDR3 protein: CASSQDYTGVGDTQYF
D gene: .; clone size: .; J gene: TRBJ2-1; V gene: TRBV14; CDR3 DNA: TGTGCCAGCACCCTGTACCTAAGCCCAACCTACAATGAGCAGTTCTTC; CDR3 protein: CASTLYLSPTYNEQFF
D gene: .; clone size: few; J gene: TRBJ1-4; V gene: TRBV5-6; CDR3 DNA: TGTGCCAGCAGCTTGAGTAGGGGGGAAGAACTGTTTTTT; CDR3 protein: CASSLSRGEELFF
D gene: .; clone size: few; J gene: TRBJ1-1; V gene: TRBV6-6; CDR3 DNA: TGTGCCAGCAGCCCCCCGAGCAGGGACACTGAAGCTTTCTTT; CDR3 protein: CASSPPSRDTEAFF
D gene: TRBD1; clone size: .; J gene: TRBJ2-1; V gene: TRBV11-3; CDR3 DNA: TGTGCCAGCAGCCTCGGACAGGGGGCCAGTGAGCAGTTCTTC; CDR3 protein: CASSLGQGASEQFF
D gene: .; clone size: .; J gene: TRBJ2-7; V gene: TRBV5-1; CDR3 DNA: TGCGCCAGCAGCTTGGGACAGAAGGAGGCCGAGCAGTACTTC; CDR3 protein: CASSLGQKEAEQYF
D gene: TRBD1; clone size: .; J gene: TRBJ1-6; V gene: TRBV27; CDR3 DNA: TGTGCCAGCAGTTTCGGGACAGGGGAATCACCCCTCCACTTT; CDR3 protein: CASSFGTGESPLHF
D gene: TRBD1; clone size: few; J gene: TRBJ2-7; V gene: TRBV7-9; CDR3 DNA: TGTGCCAGCAGCTTCGTACTCGGGACAGGGAGGAACTACGAGCAGTACTTC; CDR3 protein: CASSFVLGTGRNYEQYF
D gene: .; clone size: .; J gene: TRBJ2-2; V gene: TRBV7-3; CDR3 DNA: TGTGCCAGCAGCTTCCGAGGGGACACCGGGGAGCTGTTTTTT; CDR3 protein: CASSFRGDTGELFF
D gene: .; clone size: few; J gene: TRBJ2-7; V gene: TRBV5-1; CDR3 DNA: TGCGCCAGCAGCTTGACCATTGGATCCGGCGGGGAGCAGTACTTC; CDR3 protein: CASSLTIGSGGEQYF
D gene: .; clone size: .; J gene: TRBJ1-3; V gene: TRBV15; CDR3 DNA: TGTGCCACCAGCAGGATACCCACAGGGAAATCTGGAAACACCATATATTTT; CDR3 protein: CATSRIPTGKSGNTIYF
D gene: .; clone size: .; J gene: TRBJ1-2; V gene: TRBV29-1; CDR3 DNA: TGCAGCGTAGTAGACAGGATCTATGGCTACACCTTC; CDR3 protein: CSVVDRIYGYTF
D gene: .; clone size: few; J gene: TRBJ2-1; V gene: TRBV30; CDR3 DNA: TGTGCCTGGGTCGCCTACGATGAGCAGTTCTTC; CDR3 protein: CAWVAYDEQFF
D gene: TRBD1; clone size: few; J gene: TRBJ2-7; V gene: TRBV10-3; CDR3 DNA: TGTGCCATCAGTGAGTCGGGACAGGTCGCCTACGAGCAGTACTTC; CDR3 protein: CAISESGQVAYEQYF
D gene: TRBD1; clone size: few; J gene: TRBJ1-2; V gene: TRBV15; CDR3 DNA: TGTGCCACCAGCAGAGAGACAGGGGCTGGCTACACCTTC; CDR3 protein: CATSRETGAGYTF
D gene: TRBD1; clone size: once; J gene: TRBJ1-6; V gene: TRBV6-5; CDR3 DNA: TGTGCCAGCAGTTGGGACGGGGACAGGTACTCACCCCTCCACTTT; CDR3 protein: CASSWDGDRYSPLHF
D gene: TRBD1; clone size: .; J gene: TRBJ2-2; V gene: TRBV9; CDR3 DNA: TGTGCCAGCAGCGTCGGACAGGGGGCTGACGGGGAGCTGTTTTTT; CDR3 protein: CASSVGQGADGELFF
D gene: .; clone size: few; J gene: TRBJ2-3; V gene: TRBV29-1; CDR3 DNA: TGCAGCGTTGTGTTTGGGTTTTTGAGCACAGATACGCAGTATTTT; CDR3 protein: CSVVFGFLSTDTQYF
D gene: .; clone size: once; J gene: TRBJ2-2; V gene: TRBV5-1; CDR3 DNA: TGCGCCAGCAGCTTGCAAGGGGAGGACACCGGGGAGCTGTTTTTT; CDR3 protein: CASSLQGEDTGELFF
D gene: .; clone size: .; J gene: TRBJ1-2; V gene: TRBV2; CDR3 DNA: TGTGCAGGAAGAGAGGGGGAGGACTATGGCTACACCTTC; CDR3 protein: CAGREGEDYGYTF
D gene: .; clone size: few; J gene: TRBJ2-7; V gene: TRBV20-1; CDR3 DNA: TGCAGTGCTAGGGTATACGAGCAGTACTTC; CDR3 protein: CSARVYEQYF
D gene: .; clone size: few; J gene: TRBJ1-1; V gene: TRBV4-1; CDR3 DNA: TGCGCCAGCAGCCAAGATGGGGGCAAGGGCCGTCAGAACACTGAAGCTTTCTTT; CDR3 protein: CASSQDGGKGRQNTEAFF
D gene: .; clone size: few; J gene: TRBJ2-3; V gene: TRBV6-5; CDR3 DNA: TGTGCCAGCAGTTATCGCCCGACTACAGATACGCAGTATTTT; CDR3 protein: CASSYRPTTDTQYF
D gene: .; clone size: few; J gene: TRBJ2-7; V gene: TRBV5-1; CDR3 DNA: TGCGCCAGCAGTGCAAGCTCCTACGAGCAGTACTTC; CDR3 protein: CASSASSYEQYF
D gene: .; clone size: .; J gene: TRBJ1-1; V gene: TRBV9; CDR3 DNA: TGTGCCAGCAGCCCTTCAGGGGAAATACACACTGAAGCTTTCTTT; CDR3 protein: CASSPSGEIHTEAFF
D gene: .; clone size: few; J gene: TRBJ2-7; V gene: TRBV19; CDR3 DNA: TGTGCCAGTAGTATAGGCGAGGGCTTCGGCTACGAGCAGTACTTC; CDR3 protein: CASSIGEGFGYEQYF
D gene: .; clone size: .; J gene: TRBJ2-5; V gene: TRBV2; CDR3 DNA: TGTGCCAGCCTCCGGGTCCCTGGGGAGACCCAGTACTTC; CDR3 protein: CASLRVPGETQYF
D gene: .; clone size: .; J gene: TRBJ2-1; V gene: TRBV9; CDR3 DNA: TGTGCCAGCAGCGTAGCCGCTGGAGTCTACAATGAGCAGTTCTTC; CDR3 protein: CASSVAAGVYNEQFF
D gene: .; clone size: .; J gene: TRBJ1-2; V gene: TRBV7-2; CDR3 DNA: TGTGCCAGCAGCTTAGCTGAGGGACCATATGGCTACACCTTC; CDR3 protein: CASSLAEGPYGYTF
D gene: .; clone size: .; J gene: TRBJ1-1; V gene: TRBV30; CDR3 DNA: TGTGCCTGGCGGTACCCTTCCACTATGAACACTGAAGCTTTCTTT; CDR3 protein: CAWRYPSTMNTEAFF
D gene: .; clone size: .; J gene: TRBJ1-2; V gene: TRBV9; CDR3 DNA: TGTGCCAGCAGCGGCCTGGGGGCGCCGGGGTTGGGTGGCTACACCTTC; CDR3 protein: CASSGLGAPGLGGYTF
D gene: .; clone size: few; J gene: TRBJ1-2; V gene: TRBV28; CDR3 DNA: TGTGCCAGCAGTTTTGGTCAGAACTATGGCTACACCTTC; CDR3 protein: CASSFGQNYGYTF
D gene: .; clone size: few; J gene: TRBJ2-5; V gene: TRBV30; CDR3 DNA: TGTGCCTGGAGTGAGTCAGCAGAGACCCAGTACTTC; CDR3 protein: CAWSESAETQYF
D gene: .; clone size: .; J gene: TRBJ1-1; V gene: TRBV14; CDR3 DNA: TGTGCCAGCAGCCAAAAGTCCGGGGAAGCTTTCTTT; CDR3 protein: CASSQKSGEAFF
D gene: .; clone size: .; J gene: TRBJ1-2; V gene: TRBV27; CDR3 DNA: TGTGCCAGCAGACCAAGGACCGATCTGTATGGCTACACCTTC; CDR3 protein: CASRPRTDLYGYTF
D gene: TRBD1; clone size: few; J gene: TRBJ2-2; V gene: TRBV6-5; CDR3 DNA: TGTGCCAGCAGTGGGACAGCGAACACCGGGGAGCTGTTTTTT; CDR3 protein: CASSGTANTGELFF
D gene: .; clone size: few; J gene: TRBJ1-2; V gene: TRBV29-1; CDR3 DNA: TGCAGCGTTGAAGACACAGGAAACTATGGCTACACCTTC; CDR3 protein: CSVEDTGNYGYTF
D gene: .; clone size: few; J gene: TRBJ1-1; V gene: TRBV19; CDR3 DNA: TGTGCCAGTAGTACGCAGGGCAACACTGAAGCTTTCTTT; CDR3 protein: CASSTQGNTEAFF
D gene: TRBD1; clone size: few; J gene: TRBJ1-5; V gene: TRBV7-9; CDR3 DNA: TGTGCCAGCAGCTGGGGGACAGGGAACCCCAATCAGCCCCAGCATTTT; CDR3 protein: CASSWGTGNPNQPQHF
D gene: .; clone size: few; J gene: TRBJ1-1; V gene: TRBV5-4; CDR3 DNA: TGTGCCAGCAGGTTCGGAGGAGCTCCACTCCAACCTGAAGCTTTCTTT; CDR3 protein: CASRFGGAPLQPEAFF
D gene: .; clone size: .; J gene: TRBJ2-6; V gene: TRBV27; CDR3 DNA: TGTGCCAGCAGTACCAGTACTGGGGGATACCCTGGGGCCAACGTCCTGACTTTC; CDR3 protein: CASSTSTGGYPGANVLTF
D gene: TRBD2; clone size: few; J gene: TRBJ2-5; V gene: TRBV19; CDR3 DNA: TGTGCCAGTAGTGGAACGGGACTAGCGGAGACGGCCCAGTACTTC; CDR3 protein: CASSGTGLAETAQYF